What follows is one T cell receptor (beta chain) and its context. Its antigen is unidentified. The data stem from a study of blood T cells in healthy people across ages. General study results and limits: Age brought a roughly linear fall in TCR beta diversity measured per million T cells.

Donors each provided ten milliliters of peripheral blood. A sample-barcoded 5' primer and a J-beta primer mix were used in a second PCR of about 7 to 12 cycles. Tags on each cDNA molecule came from a template-switch adaptor with 12 random nucleotides. No fewer than 3 million CDR3-containing paired-end reads came from each sample. TCRdb ran MiXCR on the 5' RACE reads and lists one entry per CDR3 protein. The sample gives around 970,000 distinct CDR3 sequences, 51% of which show up once; about 22% is in the top ten. V gave up 5 bases and J gave up 4 bases, with 16 bases separating them. This CDR3 comprises 15 residues. Per germline, CDR1 MNHEY and CDR2 SVGAGI.

The TCR comes from a woman in her sixties or seventies in good health. The chain is built from TRBV6-5 and TRBJ2-3; D remains unclear. Sequencing used blood. The CDR3, as DNA: TGTGCCAGCAGTAGTTCCCCCCGAGGTGCAGATACGCAGTATTTT. Encoded protein: CASSSSPRGADTQYF.